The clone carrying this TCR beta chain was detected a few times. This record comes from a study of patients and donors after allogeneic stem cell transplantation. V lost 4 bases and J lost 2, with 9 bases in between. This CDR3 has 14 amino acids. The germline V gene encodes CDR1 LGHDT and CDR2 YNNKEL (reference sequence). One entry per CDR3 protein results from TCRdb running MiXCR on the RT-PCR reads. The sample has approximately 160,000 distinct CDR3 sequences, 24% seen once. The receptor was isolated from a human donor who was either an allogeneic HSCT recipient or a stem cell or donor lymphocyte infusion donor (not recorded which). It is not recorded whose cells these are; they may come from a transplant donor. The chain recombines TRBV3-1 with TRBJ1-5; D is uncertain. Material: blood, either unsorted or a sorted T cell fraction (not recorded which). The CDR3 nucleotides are TGTGCCAGCAGCCCCGGGAACCGCAATCAGCCCCAGCATTTT. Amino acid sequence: CASSPGNRNQPQHF.